This T cell receptor beta chain came from a study of blood T cell repertoires in COVID-19. Study at large: Samples representing acute and convalescent COVID-19 were sourced from the United States, Italy and Spain. Nucleic acid was either cDNA or gDNA, and it came from T cells, B-cell-depleted T cells, or PBMCs.

There are 16 residues in the CDR3. J was trimmed by 10 bases and V by 0 bases; bases with no gene match: 12. Germline-derived CDR1 and CDR2 are GTSNPN and SVGIG (reference sequence). TCRdb's table, derived via immunoSEQ multiplex PCR, lists solely in-frame clones and lacks some. Of some 110,000 clones in the sample, approximately 78% are singletons; the top ten hold 6.5% to 10%. This TCR derives from a man aged 70-80 years with acute or convalescent COVID-19. The sample comprised peripheral blood. V is TRBV30 and J is TRBJ2-1; 10 bases line up with TRBD2. The CDR3 DNA sequence: TGTGCCTGGAGTGTACAGTGGCAGCGGGGGGGGCCAGAGCAGTTCTTC. This translates into CAWSVQWQRGGPEQFF.